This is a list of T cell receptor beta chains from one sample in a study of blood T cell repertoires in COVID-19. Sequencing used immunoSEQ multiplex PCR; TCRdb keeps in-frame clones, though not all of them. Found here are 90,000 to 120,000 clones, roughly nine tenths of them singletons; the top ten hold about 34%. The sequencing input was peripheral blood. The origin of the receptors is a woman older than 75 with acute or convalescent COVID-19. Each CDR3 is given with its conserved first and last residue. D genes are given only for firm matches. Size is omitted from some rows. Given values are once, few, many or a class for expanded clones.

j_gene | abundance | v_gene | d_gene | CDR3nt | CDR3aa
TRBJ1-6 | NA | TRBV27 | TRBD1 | TGTGCCAGCAAAACCGGGACAGGGAATTCACCCCTCCACTTT | CASKTGTGNSPLHF
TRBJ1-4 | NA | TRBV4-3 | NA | TGCGCCAGCAGCCAAGATGGGGGGGAAAAACTGTTTTTT | CASSQDGGEKLFF
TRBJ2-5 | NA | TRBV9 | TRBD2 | TGTGCCAGCAGCAAGGGACTAGCGGGGGGGAACCAAGAGACCCAGTACTTC | CASSKGLAGGNQETQYF
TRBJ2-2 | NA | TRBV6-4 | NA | TGTGCCAGCAGACTATCCCGAGAAACCGGGGAGCTGTTTTTT | CASRLSRETGELFF
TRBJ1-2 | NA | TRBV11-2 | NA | TGTGCCAGCAGCTTAGTATCAGGGGTTGACTATGGCTACACCTTC | CASSLVSGVDYGYTF
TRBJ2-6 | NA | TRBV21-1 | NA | TGTGCCAGCAGCAAAGATGGGGGGGACCCTCCCTCTTTGGTCAACGTCCTGACTTTC | CASSKDGGDPPSLVNVLTF
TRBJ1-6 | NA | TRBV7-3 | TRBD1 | TGTGCCAGCAGCTTAGGACAGGGTCGGTCACCCCTCCACTTT | CASSLGQGRSPLHF
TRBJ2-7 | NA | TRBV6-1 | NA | TGTGCCAGCAGTGAAGGTCAGGTAACCTACGAGCAGTACTTC | CASSEGQVTYEQYF
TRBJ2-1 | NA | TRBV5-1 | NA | TGCGCCAGCAGCTTGGCGCTAGCAAGTGAGCAGTTCTTC | CASSLALASEQFF
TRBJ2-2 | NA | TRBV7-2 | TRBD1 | TGTGCCAGCAGCGGGACAGGGGGCGCTTCCGGGGAGCTGTTTTTT | CASSGTGGASGELFF
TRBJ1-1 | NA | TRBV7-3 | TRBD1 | TGTGCCAGCAGCACAAAAAGGGGGACAGGGAGGGAGGAGAACACTGAAGCTTTCTTT | CASSTKRGTGREENTEAFF
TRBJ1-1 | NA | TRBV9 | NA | TGTGCCAGCAGCGTAGGCCAGGCAGTAGGCACTGAAGCTTTCTTT | CASSVGQAVGTEAFF
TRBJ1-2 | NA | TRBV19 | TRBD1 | TGTGCCAGTAGCGACAGGGGGTATAACTATGGCTACACCTTC | CASSDRGYNYGYTF
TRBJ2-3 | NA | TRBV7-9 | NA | TGTGCCAGCGGGGGGTCTGGAGATACGCAGTATTTT | CASGGSGDTQYF
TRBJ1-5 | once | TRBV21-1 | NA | TGTGCCAGGAAGAAGGGACTTAAGAATCAGCCCCAGCATTTT | CARKKGLKNQPQHF
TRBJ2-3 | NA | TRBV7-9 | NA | TGTGCCAGCAGCTTAGAGGAGCCATCCACAGATACGCAGTATTTT | CASSLEEPSTDTQYF
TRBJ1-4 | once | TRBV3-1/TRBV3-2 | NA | TGTGCCAGCAGCGGACGGCAGGGTGCAGCTAATGAAAAACTGTTTTTT | CASSGRQGAANEKLFF
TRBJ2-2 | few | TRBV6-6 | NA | TGTGCCAGCAGTTACGGTCAGGGGAACACCGGGGAGCTGTTTTTT | CASSYGQGNTGELFF
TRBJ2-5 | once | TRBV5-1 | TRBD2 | TGCGCCAGCAGCTTGGAACTAGCGGGATCGCGAGAGACCCAGTACTTC | CASSLELAGSRETQYF
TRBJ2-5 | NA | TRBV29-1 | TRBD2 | TGCAGCGTAGGACAGAGCGGGGGGGTCCAAGAGACCCAGTACTTC | CSVGQSGGVQETQYF
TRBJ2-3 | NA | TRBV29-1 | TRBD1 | TGCAGCGTTACGGACGGGACAGCGAGCACAGATACGCAGTATTTT | CSVTDGTASTDTQYF
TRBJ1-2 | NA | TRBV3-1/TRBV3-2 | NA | TGTGCCAGCAGCGGGGGGAGATCCTATGGCTACACCTTC | CASSGGRSYGYTF
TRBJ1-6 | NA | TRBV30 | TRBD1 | TGTGCCTGGAGTTCAGGGGGTAATTCACCCCTCCACTTT | CAWSSGGNSPLHF
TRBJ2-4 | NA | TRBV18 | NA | TGTGCCAGCTCACCCCCCTTACAGGGAAGTGACAAAAACATTCAGTACTTC | CASSPPLQGSDKNIQYF
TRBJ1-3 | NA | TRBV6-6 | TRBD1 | TGTGCCAGCAGTCAGGGGGTCCCCTCTGGAAACACCATATATTTT | CASSQGVPSGNTIYF
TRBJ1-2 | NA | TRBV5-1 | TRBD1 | TGCGCCAGCAGCTCAGGGGGAGGCCTTAACTATGGCTACACCTTC | CASSSGGGLNYGYTF
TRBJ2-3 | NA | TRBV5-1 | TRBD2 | TGCGCCAGCAGCTTGTGGGGGGGGACAGATACGCAGTATTTT | CASSLWGGTDTQYF
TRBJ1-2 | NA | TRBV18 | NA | TGTGCCAGCTCACCACCGTTGGCTCAAGCTAACTATGGCTACACCTTC | CASSPPLAQANYGYTF
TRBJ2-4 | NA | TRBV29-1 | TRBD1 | TGCAGCGTTGTGACAGGGGGCGTCGACATTCAGTACTTC | CSVVTGGVDIQYF
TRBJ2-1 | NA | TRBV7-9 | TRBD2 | TGTGCCAGCAGCTCGCCGGGACTAGGAGATGAGCAGTTCTTC | CASSSPGLGDEQFF
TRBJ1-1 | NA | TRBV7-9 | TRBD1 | TGTGCCAGCAGCCCAGGACAGGGTCGTACTGAAGCTTTCTTT | CASSPGQGRTEAFF
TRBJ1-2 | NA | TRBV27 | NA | TGTGCCAGCAGTTTAGTGGCAGTTTCCCCGTATGGCTACACCTTC | CASSLVAVSPYGYTF
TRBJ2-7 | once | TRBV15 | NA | TGTGCCACCAGTCTCCTCGGCGAGCAGTACTTC | CATSLLGEQYF
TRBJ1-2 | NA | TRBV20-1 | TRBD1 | TGCAGTGCTAGTGAATCGACAGGGGCAAGGGATTGGGGCTACACCTTC | CSASESTGARDWGYTF
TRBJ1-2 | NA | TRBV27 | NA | TGTGCCAGCCGGGGGGCGGGTGGCTATGGCTACACCTTC | CASRGAGGYGYTF
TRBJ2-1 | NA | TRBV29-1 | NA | TGCAGCGGCCGGGACAATGAGCAGTTCTTC | CSGRDNEQFF
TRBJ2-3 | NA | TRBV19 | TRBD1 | TGTGCCAGTAGTACCCGGGGACAGCCTTCCACAGATACGCAGTATTTT | CASSTRGQPSTDTQYF